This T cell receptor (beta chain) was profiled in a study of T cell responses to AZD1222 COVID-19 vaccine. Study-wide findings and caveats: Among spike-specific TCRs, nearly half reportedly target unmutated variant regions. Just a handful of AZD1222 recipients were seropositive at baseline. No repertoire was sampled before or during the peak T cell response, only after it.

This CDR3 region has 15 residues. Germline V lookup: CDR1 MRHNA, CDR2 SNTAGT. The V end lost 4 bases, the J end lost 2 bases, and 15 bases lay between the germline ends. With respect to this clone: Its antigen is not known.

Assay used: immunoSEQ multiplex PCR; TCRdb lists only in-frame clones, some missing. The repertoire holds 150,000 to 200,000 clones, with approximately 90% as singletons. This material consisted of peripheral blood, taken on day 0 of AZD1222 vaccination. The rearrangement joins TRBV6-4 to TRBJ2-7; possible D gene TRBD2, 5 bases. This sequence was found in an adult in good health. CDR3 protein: CASSVIPGVPYEQYF. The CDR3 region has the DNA TGTGCCAGCAGTGTGATTCCCGGGGTCCCCTACGAGCAGTACTTC.